The clone carrying this T cell receptor beta chain has only a few counts. Mouse names are used for the genes. The read stops 1 residue short of the end of the CDR3; the missing end is completed from the germline J gene. This sample stems from a study of tissue T cells after allogeneic stem cell transplantation. Only in-frame clones appear in the TCRdb table, and some are missing; sequencing was by immunoSEQ multiplex PCR. The profile shows a few thousand clones, roughly half of them singletons. Germline V gene sequence: CDR1 SNHLY, CDR2 FYNGKV (reference sequence). The CDR3 loop spans 14 amino acids. Trimming stripped 2 bases from V and 1 base from J, with 6 bases between. The time point is: mouse harvest day 7 after allogeneic transplant. Mouse grafts combined 10^7 T-cell-depleted bone marrow cells with 10^6 splenic CD5+ T cells.

This chain joins TRBV3 and TRBJ1-5; tentatively, D is TRBD1 (5 bases). The sample comprised gut tissue. The sequence came from a female BALB/c mouse given C57BL/6 T cells with graft-versus-host disease after an allogeneic hematopoietic cell transplant. The CDR3 bases that were read are TGTGCCAGCAGCTTACGGGGCAACAACCAGGCTCCGCTT. It yields the protein CASSLRGNNQAPL. Given in full, the CDR3 is CASSLRGNNQAPLF. The full variable domain, its missing parts supplied by reference TRBV3 and TRBJ1-5, is GPKVLQIPSHQIIDMGQMVTLNCDPVSNHLYFYWYKQILGQQMEFLVNFYNGKVMEKSKLFKDQFSVERPDGSYFTLKIQPTALEDSAVYFCASSLRGNNQAPLFGEGTRLSVL.